The text below deals with one TCR beta chain. Assay used: immunoSEQ multiplex PCR; TCRdb lists only in-frame clones, some missing. This sample has fewer than 35,000 clones, with nearly 90% found just once. This sample stems from a study of blood T cell repertoires in COVID-19. Overall study: The cDNA or gDNA used as material had been derived from T cells, B-cell-depleted T cells, or PBMCs.

The CDR3 length is 14 residues. The germline V gene has CDR1 KGHSH and CDR2 LQKENI. V shed 2 bases and J 5 bases; nucleotides not matched to a gene: 2. The sample was peripheral blood. The V call is TRBV18, the J call TRBJ1-4; TRBD1 agrees at 7 bases. The sequence was collected from a man older than 75 with acute or convalescent COVID-19. CDR3 in amino acids: CASSPRGGNEKLFF. CDR3 DNA: TGTGCCAGCTCACCAAGAGGGGGCAATGAAAAACTGTTTTTT.